The 7 T cell receptor beta chains in this list originate from one sample, sequenced in a study of identical twins listed by TCRdb under 2016. The library came from 5' RACE. TCRdb records Illumina HiSeq 2000 as the sequencer. Through fastp at Q25 and MiXCR, TCRdb rebuilt clones from the public reads, retaining in-frame beta chains. Here each entry gathers all rows of one CDR3 protein and keeps the most common genes and DNA. The sample contains about 250,000 distinct CDR3 sequences, roughly 13% of them found a single time. The top ten clones comprise 8.8% of the sample. The material sequenced was memory (CD45RO+) T cells sorted from blood. According to the study, the label for this sample's cell subset or site signals: CD45RO+ enriched T cells. These receptors all come from a woman in her late teens or twenties in good health.

This clonotype was picked up a small number of times. V and J are TRBV9 and TRBJ1-1; 7 bases map to TRBD1. The CDR3 spans 15 residues. Unmatched junction bases numbered 10, after V lost 4 bases and J lost 4 bases. The germline CDR1 and CDR2 sequences are SGDLS and YYNGEE. CDR3 nucleotide sequence: TGTGCCAGCAGCCCGAGACAGGGAGGGGGCACTGAAGCTTTCTTT. This encodes CASSPRQGGGTEAFF.

The chain recombines TRBV7-9 with TRBJ2-7; tentatively, D is TRBD1 (6 bases). Germline V gene lookup returns CDR1 SEHNR and CDR2 FQNEAQ (reference sequence). This CDR3 spans 12 amino acids. V dropped 6 bases and J dropped 4 bases, with 10 bases sitting between them. The CDR3 coding sequence is TGTGCCAGCAGTTGGACAGCTTACGAGCAGTACTTC. It specifies CASSWTAYEQYF.

The gene calls are TRBV10-3 and TRBJ1-5; a possible D gene is TRBD1 (5 bases). The CDR3 has 14 amino acids. Per germline, CDR1 ENHRY and CDR2 SYGVKD. Trimming took off 2 bases at V and 7 bases at J, with 12 bases between the two ends. The CDR3 reads CAISEAVRGQPQHF. The CDR3 coding sequence is TGTGCCATCAGTGAGGCGGTGAGGGGACAGCCCCAGCATTTT.

This clonotype has only a few counts. The CDR3 DNA sequence: TGTGCCAGCAGTTACCTGACTAGCGGGGGGGCAGATACGCAGTATTTT. Residues: CASSYLTSGGADTQYF. This rearrangement joins TRBV6-7 to TRBJ2-3; 14 bases match TRBD2. TRBV6-7 is designated an ORF whose function remains uncertain. V gave up 2 bases and J gave up 4 bases; unmatched junction bases: 2. This CDR3 spans 16 amino acids.

CDR3 coding DNA: TGTGCCAGCAGCTTCGACAGGGAAGGCGAGCAGTACTTC. This translates into CASSFDREGEQYF. The V and J genes are TRBV5-5 and TRBJ2-7, with 7 bases matching TRBD1. With 2 bases clipped from V and 6 bases from J, the junction kept 5 bases outside the gene matches. The germline V gene encodes CDR1 SGHKS and CDR2 YYEKEE (reference sequence). CDR3 length: 13 amino acids.

The V gene is TRBV7-3, the J gene TRBJ2-3, with 9 nucleotides matching TRBD1. V dropped 5 bases and J dropped 2; count of bases not matched to a gene: 5. CDR1 is SGHTA and CDR2 is FQGTGA in the germline V gene. The CDR3 has 15 residues. CDR3 region: CASSPGQGDTDTQYF. CDR3 DNA: TGTGCCAGCAGCCCGGGACAGGGAGACACAGATACGCAGTATTTT. The full variable domain, rest sourced from reference TRBV7-3 and TRBJ2-3, is GAGVSQTPSNKVTEKGKYVELRCDPISGHTALYWYRQSLGQGPEFLIYFQGTGAADDSGLPNDRFFAVRPEGSVSTLKIQRTERGDSAVYLCASSPGQGDTDTQYFGPGTRLTVL.

This clonotype has at least ten counts. The CDR3 loop reads CASSQQLAGGFGQFF. Written as DNA, the CDR3 is TGCGCCAGCAGCCAACAACTAGCGGGAGGGTTTGGGCAGTTCTTC. The chain is built from TRBV4-3 and TRBJ2-1, with 13 nucleotides matching TRBD2. Looked up from germline, CDR1 is LGHNA and CDR2 is YSLEER. This CDR3 has 15 residues. The J segment lost 12 bases and the V segment lost 2 bases, leaving 7 bases of the junction unmatched.